This T cell receptor (beta chain) appears in the sequencing data of a study of T cells in Graves' hyperthyroidism and ophthalmopathy. Regarding the study as a whole: By a 13 V-J model, ophthalmopathy was set apart from stable hyperthyroidism. Onset of ophthalmopathy came a median approximately 6.8 months after the model predicted it.

With regard to this clonotype: What it binds is not known.

At least 3 on the Clinical Activity Score was recorded for ophthalmopathy patients, who also had NOSPECS grade at least 4 and duration under 3 months. Amplification yielded TCR beta CDR3 regions, with RNA transcripts as the source. In the first-round RT-PCR of the TCR CDR3, the HTBI primer set was used. TCRdb re-analysed the multiplex PCR reads in MiXCR, keeping a single row per CDR3 protein. The sample yields roughly 500,000 distinct CDR3 sequences, approximately 23% seen once. This CDR3 has 13 amino acids. CDR1 LGHNA and CDR2 YSLEER come from the germline V gene. Trimming took off 1 base at V and 9 bases at J, with 10 bases between the two ends.

The sequence was obtained from a woman between 65 and 79 years old with Graves' ophthalmopathy. The sequenced material came from blood. V and J are TRBV4-3 and TRBJ2-1; D is unclear. In nucleotides, the CDR3 is TGCGCCAGCAGCCAAGCTCCCCGTTCTGAGCAGTTCTTC. This sequence encodes CASSQAPRSEQFF.